These 32 T cell receptor beta chains came from one sample sequenced in a study of blood T cell repertoires in COVID-19 (dated by TCRdb to about 2020). The library came from the immunoSEQ multiplex PCR assay. TCRdb mirrors the immuneACCESS table, restricted to in-frame sequences. Some clones are absent from its copies; in checked studies, under half trace to an unresolved V gene, and the reason for the others is unknown. Within this sample are around 34,000 clones, with around 82% of them counted one time only. The biggest ten clones account for roughly 40% of the sample. Sequencing was done on a sample of peripheral blood. The receptors originated from an elderly man with active or convalescent COVID-19.

This sequence joins TRBV11-2 and TRBJ1-1, with D unclear. The germline V gene has CDR1 SGHAT and CDR2 FQNNGV. V was pared by 3 bases and J by 5 bases, with 7 bases between. CDR3 length: 12 residues. The CDR3 here is CASSFADTEAFF. In DNA, the CDR3 is TGTGCCAGCAGCTTCGCGGATACTGAAGCTTTCTTT.

The chain combines TRBV5-1 with TRBJ2-5; D perhaps matches TRBD2 (5 bases). Looked up from germline, CDR1 is SGHRS and CDR2 is YFSETQ. The V end lost 4 bases, the J end lost 4 bases, and 17 bases lay between the germline ends. CDR3 length: 15 residues. CDR3 protein: CASSPQTTRRETQYF. DNA for the CDR3: TGCGCCAGCAGCCCCCAGACTACCAGGCGAGAGACCCAGTACTTC.

The chain combines TRBV4-1 with TRBJ2-7; 11 bases agree with TRBD1. Germline CDR1 MGHRA, CDR2 YSYEKL. Trimming took 4 bases from V and 6 from J; bases not matched to a gene: 14. There are 17 residues in the CDR3. This CDR3 is CASSRSASGTGGGEQYF. The DNA for the CDR3 is TGCGCCAGCAGCCGTTCCGCCTCCGGGACAGGGGGTGGCGAGCAGTACTTC.

The chain couples TRBV6-1 to TRBJ1-2; D gene unclear. V was shortened by 6 bases and J by 8 bases, with 13 bases between the two germline ends. The CDR3 sequence is 12 residues long. Germline CDR1 MNHNS, CDR2 SASEGT. The CDR3 protein is CASSSDKRGYTF. For the CDR3, the DNA is TGTGCCAGCAGCTCTGACAAAAGGGGCTACACCTTC.

The chain is built from TRBV13 and TRBJ2-3, with 10 bases identical to TRBD1. V was pared by 5 bases and J by 10 bases, with 18 bases of the junction left unmatched. The CDR3 length is 17 residues. CDR1 PRHDT and CDR2 FYEKMQ come from the germline V gene (reference sequence). The CDR3, as DNA: TGTGCCAGCAGCAGCCGGGACAGGGGCACCCGTAATGGGGCGCAGTATTTT. Translated, it gives CASSSRDRGTRNGAQYF.

The V and J genes are TRBV19 and TRBJ1-1, with 7 nucleotides matching TRBD1. Germline V CDR1 and CDR2: LNHDA, SQIVND (reference sequence). This CDR3 contains 16 residues. The J segment lost 0 bases and the V segment lost 4 bases, leaving 8 bases of the junction unmatched. CDR3 coding DNA: TGTGCCAGTAGTAAAGCAGGACAGGAGATGAACACTGAAGCTTTCTTT. Its protein is CASSKAGQEMNTEAFF.

In its sample, this clone was seen a few times. The V call is TRBV28, the J call TRBJ2-1, with 10 bases lining up with TRBD1. The junction had 13 bases not matched to a gene; V was cut back by 7 bases and J by 7 bases. CDR1 MDHEN and CDR2 SYDVKM come from the germline V gene. The CDR3 contains 16 residues. The CDR3 sequence: CASIPPPGQGKNEQFF. CDR3 nucleotides: TGTGCCAGCATCCCGCCTCCGGGACAGGGGAAGAATGAGCAGTTCTTC.

The chain employs TRBV10-1 and TRBJ2-1, with 7 bases that match TRBD2. Germline V gene data show CDR1 as WNHNN and CDR2 as SYGVQD (reference sequence). The V gene end was trimmed by 3 bases and the J gene end by 4 bases; junction bases not matched to a gene: 15. This CDR3 comprises 18 residues. CDR3 protein: CASSESRRGGRGYNEQFF. The CDR3 DNA sequence: TGCGCCAGCAGTGAATCGCGGCGGGGCGGGAGAGGGTACAATGAGCAGTTCTTC.

This chain joins TRBV19 and TRBJ2-5; D might be TRBD1 (6 bases). The germline V gene encodes CDR1 LNHDA and CDR2 SQIVND (reference sequence). The CDR3 contains 16 residues. V was shortened by 5 bases and J by 6 bases, with 22 bases between the two germline ends. The DNA of the CDR3 is TGTGCCAGTAGTTCACCCCAGGACAGCCCCGGGCAGACCCAGTACTTC. It is translated as CASSSPQDSPGQTQYF.

This chain joins TRBV7-3 and TRBJ2-1; TRBD2 agrees at 12 bases. The CDR3 is 21 residues long. Germline CDR1 is SGHTA and CDR2 is FQGTGA. With V trimmed by 5 bases and J by 4 bases, 21 bases remained unmatched. DNA of the CDR3: TGTGCCAGCAGCCGGACCGTGTTTGGGACTAGCGGGCTTTCGGCTTACAATGAGCAGTTCTTC. Translated, it gives CASSRTVFGTSGLSAYNEQFF.

The V call is TRBV5-1, the J call TRBJ2-3; 10 bases match TRBD2. V dropped 4 bases and J dropped 4; count of bases not matched to a gene: 9. The CDR3 spans 16 residues. Germline V gene data show CDR1 as SGHRS and CDR2 as YFSETQ. CDR3 amino acids: CASSPGSSGSSDTQYF. The CDR3 nucleotides read TGCGCCAGCAGCCCCGGTTCTAGCGGGAGTTCAGATACGCAGTATTTT.

J is TRBJ1-4 and V is TRBV9; D may be TRBD1 (5 bases). Germline CDR1 and CDR2: SGDLS and YYNGEE. Trimming shortened V by 2 bases and J by 1 base, and 9 bases separated the two germline ends. This CDR3 spans 15 amino acids. CDR3 in DNA: TGTGCCAGCAGCGTTGCGGGGCAAACTAATGAAAAACTGTTTTTT. This sequence encodes CASSVAGQTNEKLFF.

V usage is TRBV4-2 and J usage is TRBJ1-6; the D gene is possibly TRBD1 (5 bases). CDR3 length: 14 residues. Between the trimmed V and J ends, which lost 7 bases and 7 bases, there was a span of 14 bases. CDR1 is LGHNA, CDR2 YNFKEQ, per germline. CDR3 sequence reads: CASTAEQVNSPLHF. As DNA, the CDR3 is TGTGCCAGCACCGCCGAACAGGTGAATTCACCCCTCCACTTT.

The chain carries TRBV7-9 and TRBJ2-5, with 7 bases fitting TRBD2. The CDR3 spans 14 residues. V lost 5 bases and J lost 5; bases outside the gene matches: 8. CDR1 is SEHNR and CDR2 is FQNEAQ in the germline V gene (reference sequence). CDR3 region: CASSRGDRGETQYF. The CDR3 DNA is TGTGCCAGCAGCCGGGGGGACCGAGGGGAGACCCAGTACTTC. Filled out from reference TRBV7-9 and TRBJ2-5, the complete variable domain reads DTGVSQNPRHKITKRGQNVTFRCDPISEHNRLYWYRQTLGQGPEFLTYFQNEAQLEKSRLLSDRFSAERPKGSFSTLEIQRTEQGDSAMYLCASSRGDRGETQYFGPGTRLLVL.

The chain recombines TRBV7-9 with TRBJ2-2, with TRBD2 matching 9 bases. CDR1 and CDR2 from the germline V gene are SEHNR and FQNEAQ (reference sequence). The CDR3 extends over 17 amino acids. The V segment lost 1 base and the J segment 5 bases; nucleotides outside the gene matches: 8. CDR3 nucleotides: TGTGCCAGCAGCTTAGTGAAGGCTAGCGGGATGACCGGGGAGCTGTTTTTT. Protein sequence: CASSLVKASGMTGELFF.

The J gene is TRBJ2-2, the V gene TRBV6-1; perhaps TRBD1 as D (5 bases). This CDR3 is 15 amino acids long. Germline CDR1 MNHNS, CDR2 SASEGT. Trimming shortened V by 1 base and J by 8 bases, and 14 bases separated the two germline ends. CDR3 amino acids: CASSEGRAGSGELFF. CDR3 in DNA: TGTGCCAGCAGTGAAGGAAGGGCAGGGTCTGGGGAGCTGTTTTTT.

The gene calls are TRBV4-2 and TRBJ1-2, with 8 bases that match TRBD1. This CDR3 contains 16 residues. The J segment lost 8 bases and the V segment lost 0 bases, leaving 11 bases of the junction unmatched. Germline CDR1 reads LGHNA; CDR2 reads YNFKEQ. The DNA for the CDR3 is TGTGCCAGCAGCCAAGAATTTCGGCAGGGGGCTGAGGGCTACACCTTC. This codes for CASSQEFRQGAEGYTF.

This clone was observed a single time. The chain links TRBV5-6 to TRBJ2-5; possible D gene TRBD2, 5 bases. Germline CDR1 and CDR2: SGHDT and YYEEEE. The germline V and J ends were trimmed by 4 bases and 2 bases, with 9 bases remaining between them. CDR3 length: 13 amino acids. DNA for the CDR3: TGTGCCAGCAGCGGACGGGGACAAGAGACCCAGTACTTC. Encoded protein: CASSGRGQETQYF.

The V and J genes are TRBV24-1 and TRBJ2-6; no reliable D call. The CDR3 is 13 amino acids. Trimming removed 9 bases from V and 0 bases from J, with 5 bases in between. Germline V gene lookup returns CDR1 KGHDR and CDR2 SFDVKD. The CDR3 DNA reads TGTGCCACCCGTTCCTCTGGGGCCAACGTCCTGACTTTC. This codes for CATRSSGANVLTF.

This chain uses TRBV23-1 with TRBJ2-3, with 7 positions matching TRBD1. TRBV23-1 is marked as an open reading frame, function uncertain. The J segment lost 1 base and the V segment lost 2 bases, leaving 15 bases of the junction unmatched. The CDR3 length is 19 residues. CDR3 DNA sequence: TGCGCCAGCAGTCAACCCGACAGGGAACGGGAAGGGGGCACAGATACGCAGTATTTT. Translation: CASSQPDREREGGTDTQYF.

This chain connects TRBV28 to TRBJ2-7, with 7 bases fitting TRBD2. In germline, CDR1 is MDHEN, CDR2 SYDVKM. The V gene end was trimmed by 6 bases and the J gene end by 0 bases; junction bases not matched to a gene: 2. The CDR3 totals 13 residues. The CDR3 loop reads CASRAGTSYEQYF. The CDR3 coding sequence is TGTGCCAGCAGAGCGGGAACCTCCTACGAGCAGTACTTC.

This clone was counted a single time. J is TRBJ1-1 and V is TRBV6-6; 8 bases align to TRBD1. Germline-derived CDR1 and CDR2 are MNHNY and SVGAGI (reference sequence). Trimming removed 5 bases from V and 4 bases from J; junction bases left unmatched: 6. This CDR3 is 14 amino acids long. The CDR3 here is CASSTHTGGTEAFF. The CDR3 DNA is TGTGCCAGCAGTACCCACACAGGGGGCACTGAAGCTTTCTTT.

V is TRBV12-3 or TRBV12-4 and J is TRBJ1-1, with D unresolved. CDR3 length equals 12 residues. Trimming removed 4 bases at V and 8 bases at J, with 11 bases between. CDR3 loop: CASSYNGEEAFF. The DNA for the CDR3 is TGTGCCAGCAGTTATAACGGGGAAGAAGCTTTCTTT.

V usage is TRBV2 and J usage is TRBJ2-2; D unresolved. Germline V CDR1 and CDR2: SNHLY, FYNNEI. Trimming took 3 bases from V and 6 from J, leaving 8 bases between them. The CDR3 totals 13 residues. CDR3 sequence: CASSDQFAGELFF. The CDR3, as DNA: TGTGCCAGCAGTGACCAGTTCGCCGGGGAGCTGTTTTTT.

This chain joins TRBV5-6 and TRBJ1-2; 7 positions agree with TRBD1. This CDR3 is 12 amino acids long. The germline V gene encodes CDR1 SGHDT and CDR2 YYEEEE. Trimming took 3 bases from V and 7 from J; bases not matched to a gene: 3. For the CDR3, the DNA is TGTGCCAGCAGCTCGACAGGGTTTGGCTACACCTTC. This codes for CASSSTGFGYTF.

CDR3: CASSQPRLAGDNEQFF. CDR3 bases: TGTGCCAGCAGCCAACCCCGACTAGCGGGAGACAATGAGCAGTTCTTC. The rearrangement joins TRBV14 to TRBJ2-1; TRBD2 matches at 12 bases. Germline-derived CDR1 and CDR2 are SGHDN and FVKESK. The CDR3 totals 16 residues. V was clipped by 2 bases and J by 5 bases; unmatched bases: 4.

V usage is TRBV11-3 and J usage is TRBJ2-7, with TRBD2 identical over 7 bases. The J segment lost 1 base and the V segment lost 3 bases, leaving 3 bases of the junction unmatched. CDR1 is SGHNT, CDR2 YENEEA, per germline. This CDR3 contains 14 residues. The CDR3 coding sequence is TGTGCCAGCAGCTTGTCGGGGGGATCCTACGAGCAGTACTTC. This sequence encodes CASSLSGGSYEQYF.

The chain links TRBV10-2 to TRBJ1-1, with 9 bases aligning to TRBD1. Germline CDR1 reads WSHSY; CDR2 reads SAAADI. V shed 8 bases and J 6 bases; nucleotides not matched to a gene: 7. CDR3 length: 13 residues. Here the CDR3 reads CASLQGAESEAFF. The CDR3 nucleotides read TGCGCCAGCCTACAGGGGGCAGAGTCTGAAGCTTTCTTT.

As to this clone: At one end the junction does not follow the germline gene, possibly because of a read error. The CDR3 spells CASSLAGGWFF. CDR3 DNA: TGTGCCAGCAGCTTAGCGGGAGGGTGGTTCTTC. The chain is built from TRBV12-3 or TRBV12-4 and TRBJ2-1; 11 bases match TRBD2. CDR3 length equals 11 residues.

This chain links TRBV7-9 with TRBJ1-1; TRBD1 is a possible D gene (5 bases). CDR3 length: 14 residues. Per the germline V gene, CDR1 is SEHNR and CDR2 is FQNEAQ (reference sequence). Trimming cost V 3 bases and J 3 bases, with 11 bases left between them. Here the CDR3 reads CASSFQGSDTEAFF. CDR3 DNA sequence: TGTGCCAGCAGCTTTCAGGGCTCGGACACTGAAGCTTTCTTT.

V usage is TRBV10-2 and J usage is TRBJ1-5, with D uncertain. Trimming removed 2 bases from V and 6 bases from J, with 11 bases in between. Germline values: CDR1 WSHSY, CDR2 SAAADI. This CDR3 is 14 amino acids long. The CDR3 reads CASSELGVGQPQHF. CDR3 in DNA: TGCGCCAGCAGTGAGCTGGGAGTGGGTCAGCCCCAGCATTTT.

This chain connects TRBV19 to TRBJ1-5, with D uncertain. Germline CDR1 is LNHDA and CDR2 is SQIVND (reference sequence). With 5 bases removed from V and 5 bases from J, the gap between germline ends came to 7 bases. The CDR3 is 12 amino acids. CDR3 nucleotide sequence: TGTGCCAGTAGTCTCCTGTATCAGCCCCAGCATTTT. It specifies CASSLLYQPQHF.